These 27 T cell receptor beta chains were sequenced from one sample in a study of response to subunit inactivated influenza vaccine. Via MiXCR, TCRdb re-called the RT-PCR reads, giving one row per CDR3 protein. The sample holds hundreds of thousands of distinct CDR3 sequences, 18% seen once. The specimen comprised PBMCs from blood, sampled more than 4 days after vaccination. The source of these receptors is a man aged 50 or older who received an inactivated influenza vaccine.

The DNA for the CDR3 is TGCAGTGCTTTGGACCTTACGGACACCGGGGAGCTGTTTTTT. Amino acid sequence: CSALDLTDTGELFF. The chain couples TRBV20-1 to TRBJ2-2; unclear D gene. The CDR3 is 14 residues long. V gave up 5 bases and J gave up 3 bases, with 13 bases separating them. CDR1 and CDR2 (germline): DFQATT, SNEGSKA (reference sequence).

The rearrangement joins TRBV20-1 to TRBJ2-5; TRBD2 matches at 11 bases. The J segment lost 4 bases and the V segment lost 6 bases, leaving 10 bases of the junction unmatched. In germline, CDR1 is DFQATT, CDR2 SNEGSKA (reference sequence). The CDR3 consists of 15 residues. In DNA, the CDR3 is TGCAGTGCACTTACCGGACTAGCGGGCCCAGAGACCCAGTACTTC. This translates into CSALTGLAGPETQYF.

In this sample, this clonotype turned up many times. The chain uses TRBV7-9 and TRBJ2-1; 10 positions agree with TRBD2. Per germline, CDR1 SEHNR and CDR2 FQNEAQ (reference sequence). The V gene end was trimmed by 7 bases and the J gene end by 4 bases; junction bases not matched to a gene: 13. The CDR3 is 17 amino acids. CDR3: CASILASGSPSYNEQFF. CDR3 sequence (DNA): TGTGCCAGCATATTGGCTAGCGGGAGTCCCTCTTACAATGAGCAGTTCTTC.

This clonotype was picked up one time. V is TRBV24-1 and J is TRBJ2-6; 8 bases align to TRBD1. The CDR3 length is 19 residues. Trimming took 5 bases from V and 0 from J; bases not matched to a gene: 11. Looked up from germline, CDR1 is KGHDR and CDR2 is SFDVKD. The CDR3 sequence: CATSGTEGQVLSGANVLTF. The CDR3 nucleotides read TGTGCCACCAGTGGGACCGAGGGACAGGTGCTCTCTGGGGCCAACGTCCTGACTTTC.

This rearrangement joins TRBV9 to TRBJ2-1; 13 nucleotides match TRBD2. The junction had 7 bases not matched to a gene; V was cut back by 4 bases and J by 6 bases. The V gene's germline CDR1 is SGDLS and CDR2 YYNGEE. The CDR3 contains 16 residues. Written as DNA, the CDR3 is TGTGCCAGCAGCCCCCCACGGACTAGCGGGGGCAATGAGCAGTTCTTC. Its translation: CASSPPRTSGGNEQFF.

This clonotype was counted a few times. The chain employs TRBV5-1 and TRBJ2-1; TRBD2 might be the D (6 bases). The CDR3 runs 15 residues. The germline V and J ends were trimmed by 4 bases and 7 bases, with 18 bases remaining between them. Germline CDR1 and CDR2: SGHRS and YFSETQ. For the CDR3, the DNA is TGCGCCAGCAGCCTGGGGGGTCTGGGGGAGAATGAGCAGTTCTTC. As protein: CASSLGGLGENEQFF.

The CDR3 reads CSVAVPLQHGYTF. In DNA form, the CDR3 reads TGCAGCGTTGCGGTCCCCCTACAGCATGGCTACACCTTC. This sequence joins TRBV29-1 and TRBJ1-2, with D uncertain. This CDR3 is 13 amino acids long. Germline CDR1 is SQVTM and CDR2 is ANQGSEA. The germline V and J ends were trimmed by 4 bases and 6 bases, with 15 bases remaining between them.

As to this clonotype: A junction end diverges from the germline sequence, so it may reflect a read error. The rearrangement uses TRBV20-1 and TRBJ2-1, with a tentative D call TRBD2 (6 bases). The CDR3 is 15 amino acids. CDR1 and CDR2 (germline): DFQATT, SNEGSKA (reference sequence). The CDR3 region is CSARGRGRSYNEQFF. The CDR3 DNA reads TGCAGTGCCAGAGGGCGGGGACGCTCCTACAATGAGCAGTTCTTC.

This chain connects TRBV6-5 to TRBJ2-1; possibly TRBD1 or TRBD2 for D (5 bases each). The CDR3 is made up of 14 amino acids. Between the trimmed V and J ends, which lost 0 bases and 10 bases, there was a span of 13 bases. CDR1 and CDR2 (germline): MNHEY, SVGAGI. The CDR3 loop is CASSYSPDYREQFF. The CDR3 region has the DNA TGTGCCAGCAGTTACTCCCCCGACTACAGGGAGCAGTTCTTC.

In DNA form, the CDR3 reads TGCGCCAGCAGCTCTGATTTTGAAAGGGTTTATGAAAAACTGTTTTTT. Protein product: CASSSDFERVYEKLFF. V usage is TRBV4-3 and J usage is TRBJ1-4; D is uncertain. The CDR3 runs to 16 residues. CDR1 and CDR2 (germline): LGHNA, YSLEER. The germline V and J ends were trimmed by 5 bases and 6 bases, with 19 bases remaining between them.

The chain recombines TRBV6-5 with TRBJ2-1, with 7 bases lining up with TRBD1. This CDR3 has 15 amino acids. V was clipped by 4 bases and J by 5 bases; unmatched bases: 8. Germline CDR1 is MNHEY and CDR2 is SVGAGI. The CDR3 reads CASSSPGQRDNEQFF. In DNA, the CDR3 is TGTGCCAGCAGTTCCCCGGGACAGAGAGACAATGAGCAGTTCTTC.

The rearrangement joins TRBV10-3 to TRBJ2-5; perhaps TRBD2 as D (5 bases). The CDR3 is 14 amino acids. Trimming removed 2 bases from V and 5 bases from J, with 12 bases in between. Germline V gene sequence: CDR1 ENHRY, CDR2 SYGVKD. The CDR3 is CAISEGLALETQYF. The CDR3 coding sequence is TGTGCCATCAGTGAGGGGCTAGCCTTGGAGACCCAGTACTTC.

This clonotype was seen only once. The gene calls are TRBV7-9 and TRBJ2-7; no clear D. Germline CDR1 SEHNR, CDR2 FQNEAQ (reference sequence). Trimming pared 5 bases from V and 3 bases from J, leaving 17 bases between. This CDR3 comprises 15 residues. CDR3 region: CASSLPGRLHYEQYF. The CDR3 DNA follows: TGTGCCAGCAGCCTCCCCGGGCGGTTACACTACGAGCAGTACTTC.

This chain joins TRBV15 and TRBJ1-5; D is uncertain. Trimming removed 0 bases at V and 4 bases at J, with 7 bases between. Germline-derived CDR1 and CDR2 are LNHNV and YYDKDF (reference sequence). The CDR3 runs 14 residues. The chain's CDR3 is CATSRDQLNQPQHF. In DNA, the CDR3 is TGTGCCACCAGCAGAGATCAACTGAATCAGCCCCAGCATTTT.

The chain joins TRBV29-1 to TRBJ1-2, with D maybe TRBD1 (6 bases). Per the germline V gene, CDR1 is SQVTM and CDR2 is ANQGSEA. The CDR3 loop spans 13 amino acids. V was clipped by 6 bases and J by 2 bases, with 13 bases between them. This CDR3 is CSVPGQLNYGYTF. In nucleotides, the CDR3 is TGCAGCGTCCCTGGACAGCTCAACTATGGCTACACCTTC.

The chain uses TRBV5-1 and TRBJ2-7; D is ambiguous. CDR3 length equals 14 residues. The V end lost 0 bases, the J end lost 2 bases, and 9 bases lay between the germline ends. Germline CDR1 is SGHRS and CDR2 is YFSETQ. CDR3 nucleotides: TGCGCCAGCAGCTTGGGATACCAGACCTACGAGCAGTACTTC. It specifies CASSLGYQTYEQYF.

This clonotype was counted at least ten times. The genes are TRBV7-9 and TRBJ2-1; 7 bases are shared with TRBD1. J gave up 6 bases and V 5 bases, and 13 bases lay outside the gene matches. CDR1 is SEHNR and CDR2 is FQNEAQ in the germline V gene (reference sequence). CDR3 length: 16 residues. CDR3: CASSAPPGQPRNEQFF. The CDR3 DNA is TGTGCCAGCAGCGCACCCCCGGGACAGCCTCGCAATGAGCAGTTCTTC.

The chain has TRBV9 and TRBJ2-7, with 7 bases identical to TRBD2. V trimming: 4 bases; J trimming: 2 bases; junction bases outside the gene matches: 9. The germline CDR1 and CDR2 sequences are SGDLS and YYNGEE. This CDR3 is built from 15 residues. CDR3 sequence (DNA): TGTGCCAGCAGCCCCGGCGGCGGGAGACCCTACGAGCAGTACTTC. Residues: CASSPGGGRPYEQYF.

The V call is TRBV7-2, the J call TRBJ2-7; either TRBD1 or TRBD2 may fit D (5 bases each). The germline V gene encodes CDR1 SGHTA and CDR2 FQGNSA. The CDR3 is made up of 16 amino acids. V lost 5 bases and J lost 1, with 18 bases in between. In DNA form, the CDR3 reads TGTGCCAGCAGCGCCCCCGTAATGGGACCATCCTACGAGCAGTACTTC. This sequence encodes CASSAPVMGPSYEQYF.

This clonotype has a single count. The gene calls are TRBV7-9 and TRBJ2-7; D ambiguous. Germline V gene data show CDR1 as SEHNR and CDR2 as FQNEAQ (reference sequence). Trimming stripped 1 base from V and 6 bases from J, with 10 bases between. This CDR3 region has 13 residues. CDR3 nucleotides: TGTGCCAGCAGCTTAGTAGGCACTGTCGAGCAGTACTTC. Translated: CASSLVGTVEQYF.

This clonotype was seen a few times. The CDR3 DNA is TGCGCCAGCAGCTTGAGTATGACCCGGGCCGGGGAGCTGTTTTTT. As protein: CASSLSMTRAGELFF. The J gene is TRBJ2-2, the V gene TRBV5-1; D unresolved. This CDR3 spans 15 amino acids. CDR1 is SGHRS, CDR2 YFSETQ, per germline. Between the trimmed V and J ends, which lost 1 base and 6 bases, there was a span of 13 bases.

This clonotype has a handful of counts. The chain recombines TRBV4-3 with TRBJ2-4, with 10 bases lining up with TRBD2. Germline-derived CDR1 and CDR2 are LGHNA and YSLEER. V dropped 5 bases and J dropped 7; count of bases not matched to a gene: 8. This CDR3 contains 15 residues. The CDR3 DNA follows: TGCGCCAGCAGCGGGGCAGCGGGAGGGGGTAACATTCAGTACTTC. It codes for CASSGAAGGGNIQYF.

The chain couples TRBV12-3 or TRBV12-4 to TRBJ2-5; tentatively, D is TRBD1 (5 bases). The CDR3 consists of 15 residues. V lost 1 base and J 1 base, leaving 10 bases between the germline ends. CDR3: CASSLERGFQETQYF. CDR3 nucleotides: TGTGCCAGCAGTTTAGAAAGGGGTTTCCAAGAGACCCAGTACTTC.

In its sample, this clonotype was seen a few times. V gene TRBV6-2 or TRBV6-3 combines with J gene TRBJ1-4, with a weak D call TRBD1 (6 bases). The germline gives CDR1 MNHEY, CDR2 SVGEGT. The CDR3 totals 14 residues. Trimming left V 5 bases short and J 5 bases short, with 12 bases between. In DNA, the CDR3 is TGTGCCAGCAGTGTACAGGGAAGAAATGAAAAACTGTTTTTT. The encoded protein is CASSVQGRNEKLFF.

The chain combines TRBV20-1 with TRBJ2-3; D gene unclear. The CDR3 contains 12 residues. Germline V gene data show CDR1 as DFQATT and CDR2 as SNEGSKA (reference sequence). V was pared by 5 bases and J by 4 bases, with 10 bases between. In DNA, the CDR3 is TGCAGTGCTCTAATCAAGTCAGATACGCAGTATTTT. Its translation: CSALIKSDTQYF.

The genes are TRBV7-6 and TRBJ1-5, with D perhaps matching TRBD1 (6 bases). With 5 bases removed from V and 7 bases from J, the gap between germline ends came to 18 bases. Germline CDR1 reads SGHVS; CDR2 reads FNYEAQ. This CDR3 is built from 15 residues. This CDR3 is CASSLSPGAKQPQHF. The CDR3 nucleotides read TGTGCCAGCAGCCTCTCCCCGGGGGCGAAACAGCCCCAGCATTTT.

In its sample, this clonotype was seen a few times. V gene TRBV6-2 or TRBV6-3 combines with J gene TRBJ2-1; no clear D. The CDR3 runs 17 residues. The germline gives CDR1 MNHEY, CDR2 SVGEGT. Trimming took off 0 bases at V and 0 bases at J, with 12 bases between the two ends. CDR3: CASSYSATTGSYNEQFF. The CDR3, as DNA: TGTGCCAGCAGTTACTCAGCTACGACGGGCTCCTACAATGAGCAGTTCTTC.